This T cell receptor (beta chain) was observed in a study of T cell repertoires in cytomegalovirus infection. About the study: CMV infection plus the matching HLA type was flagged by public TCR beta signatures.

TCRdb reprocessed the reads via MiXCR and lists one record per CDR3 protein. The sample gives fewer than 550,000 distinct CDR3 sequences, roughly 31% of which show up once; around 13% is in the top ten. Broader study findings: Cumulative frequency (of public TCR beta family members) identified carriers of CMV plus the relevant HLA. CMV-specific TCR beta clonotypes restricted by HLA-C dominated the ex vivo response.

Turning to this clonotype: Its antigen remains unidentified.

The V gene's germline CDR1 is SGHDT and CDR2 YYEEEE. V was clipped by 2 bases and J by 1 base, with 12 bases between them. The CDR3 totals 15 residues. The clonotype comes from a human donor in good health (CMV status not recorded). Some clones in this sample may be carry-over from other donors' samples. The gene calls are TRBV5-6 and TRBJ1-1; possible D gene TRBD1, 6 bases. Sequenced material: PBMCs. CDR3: CASSFLDRKNTEAFF. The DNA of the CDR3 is TGTGCCAGCAGCTTTCTGGACAGAAAGAACACTGAAGCTTTCTTT.